Listed here are 31 T cell receptor beta chains from one sample, sequenced in a study of cytomegalovirus exposure and HLA in healthy donors. Vbeta (60) and Jbeta (13) primers were used in the PCR. TCRdb keeps only in-frame clones here, not all; method: immunoSEQ multiplex PCR. The data show more than 90,000 clones, with more than 65% seen just once and roughly 7.7% held by the top ten. Sequenced sample: PBMCs. The origin of the receptors is a human donor in good health.

The chain has TRBV5-4 and TRBJ1-2; 10 nucleotides agree with TRBD1. The CDR3 is 14 residues long. The V gene end was trimmed by 4 bases and the J gene end by 3 bases; junction bases not matched to a gene: 3. The germline CDR1 and CDR2 sequences are SGHNT and YYREEE (reference sequence). The CDR3 spells CASSKGTGDYGYTF. CDR3 DNA: TGTGCCAGCAGCAAAGGGACAGGGGACTATGGCTACACCTTC.

Concerning this clone: Sequence at one end of the junction differs from germline and may be a read error. The chain combines TRBV7-8 with TRBJ2-7; 9 bases fit TRBD1. CDR3 length equals 18 residues. Germline loops: CDR1 SGHVS, CDR2 FQNEAQ. The CDR3 region has the DNA TGTGCCGGCAGCTTAGCTCCGATCCGGGACAGGGCCAACTACGAGCAGTACTTC. This sequence encodes CAGSLAPIRDRANYEQYF. The full variable domain, in which reference TRBV7-8 and TRBJ2-7 provide the parts outside the CDR3, is GAGVSQSPRYKVAKRGQDVALRCDPISGHVSLFWYQQALGQGPEFLTYFQNEAQLDKSGLPSDRFFAERPEGSVSTLKIQRTQQEDSAVYLCAGSLAPIRDRANYEQYFGPGTRLTVT.

The chain couples TRBV6-1 to TRBJ2-3; 7 bases line up with TRBD1. V was pared by 6 bases and J by 0 bases, with 6 bases of the junction left unmatched. Germline V lookup: CDR1 MNHNS, CDR2 SASEGT. CDR3 length: 15 residues. The CDR3 nucleotides read TGTGCCAGCAGACTCCGGGACAGAAGCACAGATACGCAGTATTTT. Amino acid sequence: CASRLRDRSTDTQYF.

V and J are TRBV7-2 and TRBJ2-7; 7 nucleotides line up with TRBD2. Germline CDR1 is SGHTA and CDR2 is FQGNSA. This CDR3 comprises 14 residues. J lost 1 base, V lost 5 bases, and 5 bases had no gene match. CDR3 nucleotide sequence: TGTGCCAGCAGCCCGAGCGGGACTTCCTACGAGCAGTACTTC. It translates to CASSPSGTSYEQYF.

The chain employs TRBV6-5 and TRBJ2-3; TRBD2 matches 9 bases. The CDR3 covers 13 residues. J was trimmed by 4 bases and V by 5 bases; bases with no gene match: 1. Germline V gene lookup returns CDR1 MNHEY and CDR2 SVGAGI. The CDR3 spells CASSSGGPDTQYF. CDR3 DNA sequence: TGTGCCAGCAGTAGCGGGGGGCCAGATACGCAGTATTTT.

This clone was counted a few times. V usage is TRBV6-1 and J usage is TRBJ1-6; TRBD1 might be the D (5 bases). V lost 2 bases and J lost 9, with 20 bases in between. The CDR3 consists of 17 residues. Germline CDR1 is MNHNS and CDR2 is SASEGT. CDR3: CASSEFPPRQTGSPLHF. The CDR3 DNA is TGTGCCAGCAGTGAATTTCCCCCCCGACAGACCGGTTCACCCCTCCACTTT.

Here the CDR3 DNA reads TGTGCCAGCAGCTCGGGTAGGCCTACAGATACGCAGTATTTT. This translates into CASSSGRPTDTQYF. The rearrangement uses TRBV5-4 and TRBJ2-3; D is undetermined. The CDR3 covers 14 residues. V was clipped by 3 bases and J by 3 bases, with 11 bases between them. CDR1 and CDR2 (germline): SGHNT, YYREEE (reference sequence). Full variable domain (rest looked up from reference TRBV5-4 and TRBJ2-3): ETGVTQSPTHLIKTRGQQVTLRCSSQSGHNTVSWYQQALGQGPQFIFQYYREEENGRGNFPPRFSGLQFPNYSSELNVNALELDDSALYLCASSSGRPTDTQYFGPGTRLTVL.

This chain connects TRBV6-1 to TRBJ1-2, with 8 bases aligning to TRBD1. Germline trimming cut 3 bases from V and 4 bases from J; bases unmatched to any gene: 10. The CDR3 is made up of 16 amino acids. Germline CDR1 reads MNHNS; CDR2 reads SASEGT. The CDR3 coding sequence is TGTGCCAGCAGTGATCGATGGACAGGGTCCTCCTATGGCTACACCTTC. Amino acid sequence: CASSDRWTGSSYGYTF.

This clone has just one count. This chain links TRBV2 with TRBJ1-6, with D possibly matching TRBD1 (6 bases). The germline V and J ends were trimmed by 4 bases and 7 bases, with 8 bases remaining between them. The length of the CDR3 is 13 residues. CDR1 and CDR2 from the germline V gene are SNHLY and FYNNEI. DNA of the CDR3: TGTGCCAGCAGTGGAGGACAGAATTCACCCCTCCACTTT. It translates to CASSGGQNSPLHF.

The rearrangement joins TRBV27 to TRBJ1-2, with D possibly matching TRBD1 (6 bases). V lost 4 bases and J 7 bases, leaving 10 bases between the germline ends. This CDR3 comprises 12 residues. Germline V gives CDR1 MNHEY, CDR2 SMNVEV (reference sequence). This chain's CDR3 is CASSSNRAGYTF. The CDR3 DNA reads TGTGCCAGCAGTTCAAACAGGGCTGGCTACACCTTC.

This clone was picked up a small number of times. This chain connects TRBV6-5 to TRBJ2-5; a weak D match, TRBD2 (6 bases). V was cut by 2 bases and J by 5 bases, with 12 bases left in between. The CDR3 extends over 14 amino acids. Germline CDR1 reads MNHEY; CDR2 reads SVGAGI. The CDR3: CASSYNAGWETQYF. Here the CDR3 DNA reads TGTGCCAGCAGTTACAACGCGGGATGGGAGACCCAGTACTTC.

The gene calls are TRBV5-6 and TRBJ1-5; D might be TRBD1 (5 bases). Germline CDR1 SGHDT, CDR2 YYEEEE. Trimming removed 4 bases at V and 4 bases at J, with 18 bases between. This CDR3 contains 16 residues. The CDR3 DNA reads TGTGCCAGCAGCCGTGCGCCACTGGGGCGGAATCAGCCCCAGCATTTT. This sequence encodes CASSRAPLGRNQPQHF.

The chain joins TRBV11-2 to TRBJ1-2; 9 nucleotides align to TRBD1. CDR1 is SGHAT, CDR2 FQNNGV, per germline. After removal of 3 bases from V and 7 bases from J, the junction contained 12 bases not matched to a gene. This CDR3 is 16 amino acids long. The CDR3 region has the DNA TGTGCCAGCAGCTTCCCGACCGGGACAGGGTACACTGGCTACACCTTC. Its protein product is CASSFPTGTGYTGYTF.

The rearrangement links TRBV11-2 to TRBJ2-7; D perhaps matches TRBD2 (6 bases). CDR3 length: 16 amino acids. V lost 0 bases and J 5 bases, leaving 17 bases between the germline ends. Germline lookup yields CDR1 SGHAT and CDR2 FQNNGV. In DNA form, the CDR3 reads TGTGCCAGCAGCTTAGAGGGAGGTTGGCTTGGGGACGAGCAGTACTTC. It yields the protein CASSLEGGWLGDEQYF.

The chain has TRBV7-2 and TRBJ2-3; the D is unclear. The CDR3 runs to 15 residues. In germline, CDR1 is SGHTA, CDR2 FQGNSA. V lost 1 base to trimming and J lost 0 bases, with 8 bases between them. The CDR3 loop is CASSLDFGSTDTQYF. Here the CDR3 DNA reads TGTGCCAGCAGCTTAGACTTCGGTAGCACAGATACGCAGTATTTT.

This chain joins TRBV30 and TRBJ1-2, with a weak D call TRBD1 (6 bases). The germline V gene encodes CDR1 GTSNPN and CDR2 SVGIG (reference sequence). V lost 7 bases and J lost 5, with 20 bases in between. This CDR3 contains 14 residues. The CDR3 loop is CALQGGSMGYGYTF. CDR3 bases: TGTGCCTTACAAGGGGGTTCAATGGGATATGGCTACACCTTC.

V usage is TRBV5-1 and J usage is TRBJ1-6; TRBD1 matches at 9 bases. V shed 0 bases, J shed 10 bases, and the junction held 5 bases outside the gene matches. The CDR3 has 15 amino acids. Germline values: CDR1 SGHRS, CDR2 YFSETQ. The CDR3 is CASSLEGQGHSPLHF. The DNA of the CDR3 is TGCGCCAGCAGCTTGGAAGGACAGGGGCACTCACCCCTCCACTTT.

V is TRBV2 and J is TRBJ1-2, with D hard to call. The germline V gene encodes CDR1 SNHLY and CDR2 FYNNEI. The CDR3 spans 13 residues. V dropped 9 bases and J dropped 4 bases, with 15 bases sitting between them. The CDR3 nucleotides read TGTGCCAGAATCGGGGAGGGCCTCTATGGCTACACCTTC. Protein sequence: CARIGEGLYGYTF.

The gene calls are TRBV6-5 and TRBJ1-5; D might be TRBD1 (6 bases). V was shortened by 2 bases and J by 4 bases, with 12 bases between the two germline ends. Germline loops: CDR1 MNHEY, CDR2 SVGAGI. The CDR3 covers 15 residues. CDR3 in DNA: TGTGCCAGCAGTTACGCCCCCGGGACAAATCAGCCCCAGCATTTT. This gives the protein CASSYAPGTNQPQHF.

This clone was seen once. V is TRBV5-1 and J is TRBJ2-7; 11 positions agree with TRBD2. Germline V gene data show CDR1 as SGHRS and CDR2 as YFSETQ. The CDR3 is made up of 15 amino acids. After removal of 4 bases from V and 3 bases from J, the junction contained 6 bases not matched to a gene. CDR3 sequence (DNA): TGCGCCAGCAGCACAAATAGCGGGGGGGACTACGAGCAGTACTTC. The encoded protein is CASSTNSGGDYEQYF.

As concerns this clone: One end of the junction varies from germline; a read error may be responsible. Additional DNA sequences in this sample encode the identical CDR3. The chain recombines TRBV5-4 with TRBJ1-1, with D possibly being TRBD1 (6 bases). The CDR3 spans 13 residues. Germline V lookup: CDR1 SGHNT, CDR2 YYREEE (reference sequence). The CDR3 loop reads CASSLGHQNEAFF. For the CDR3, the DNA is TGTGCCAGTAGCTTGGGACACCAGAATGAAGCTTTCTTT.

This rearrangement joins TRBV5-5 to TRBJ1-1; 10 nucleotides match TRBD1. Germline V CDR1 and CDR2: SGHKS, YYEKEE (reference sequence). There are 15 residues in the CDR3. With 4 bases clipped from V and 1 base from J, the junction kept 4 bases outside the gene matches. CDR3 residues: CASSMTGGKNTEAFF. The CDR3 DNA is TGTGCCAGCAGCATGACAGGGGGCAAGAACACTGAAGCTTTCTTT.

Only a few counts were recorded for this clone. The genes are TRBV7-2 and TRBJ2-7, with 13 bases that match TRBD2. The germline V gene has CDR1 SGHTA and CDR2 FQGNSA. The CDR3 is 18 amino acids. J was trimmed by 2 bases and V by 5 bases; bases with no gene match: 12. CDR3 DNA: TGTGCCAGCAGCGCGGGACTAGCGGGGACCACTGTCGCCTACGAGCAGTACTTC. This codes for CASSAGLAGTTVAYEQYF.

The CDR3 loop reads CASSPGANSPLHF. The DNA for the CDR3 is TGTGCCAGCTCACCAGGGGCCAATTCACCCCTCCACTTT. V is TRBV18 and J is TRBJ1-6; a possible D gene is TRBD1 (5 bases). V was trimmed by 2 bases and J by 7 bases, leaving 6 bases between them. The CDR3 consists of 13 residues. Germline-derived CDR1 and CDR2 are KGHSH and LQKENI.

This clone was observed a handful of times. The gene calls are TRBV10-1 and TRBJ1-1, with no clear D. Germline V gives CDR1 WNHNN, CDR2 SYGVQD (reference sequence). Between the trimmed V and J ends, which lost 8 bases and 7 bases, there was a span of 14 bases. This CDR3 has 12 amino acids. As DNA, the CDR3 is TGCGCCAGCCGGGGAAAAGGGAGTGAAGCTTTCTTT. This encodes CASRGKGSEAFF.

The J gene is TRBJ1-5, the V gene TRBV7-9; D not resolved. Per the germline V gene, CDR1 is SEHNR and CDR2 is FQNEAQ (reference sequence). V was trimmed by 0 bases and J by 7 bases, leaving 10 bases between them. There are 14 residues in the CDR3. The CDR3 is CASSLAHDGQPQHF. CDR3 nucleotides: TGTGCCAGCAGCTTAGCCCACGATGGCCAGCCCCAGCATTTT.

J is TRBJ1-3 and V is TRBV6-5, with 7 positions matching TRBD1. From germline, CDR1 is MNHEY and CDR2 SVGAGI. CDR3 size: 14 residues. The J segment lost 2 bases and the V segment lost 7 bases, leaving 5 bases of the junction unmatched. CDR3 sequence reads: CASNRGGTGNTIYF. The CDR3, as DNA: TGTGCCAGCAACAGGGGAGGTACTGGAAACACCATATATTTT.

This chain connects TRBV5-4 to TRBJ2-5; TRBD1 agrees at 8 bases. The CDR3 consists of 15 residues. CDR1 is SGHNT, CDR2 YYREEE, per germline (reference sequence). Trimming took 1 base from V and 4 from J; bases not matched to a gene: 6. In nucleotides, the CDR3 is TGTGCCAGCAGCTTGCTCAGGGGGCGCGCAGAGACCCAGTACTTC. Its protein product is CASSLLRGRAETQYF.

The gene calls are TRBV19 and TRBJ2-3; D perhaps matches TRBD2 (7 bases). Trimming took 1 base from V and 1 from J, leaving 9 bases between them. The CDR3 loop spans 15 amino acids. Germline-derived CDR1 and CDR2 are LNHDA and SQIVND (reference sequence). This CDR3 is CASSIGGGGTDTQYF. CDR3 in DNA: TGTGCCAGTAGTATAGGAGGGGGGGGCACAGATACGCAGTATTTT.

The chain recombines TRBV7-7 with TRBJ2-1; D not resolved. The CDR3 runs 13 residues. Per germline, CDR1 SSHAT and CDR2 FNYEAQ (reference sequence). Trimming cost V 1 base and J 7 bases, with 8 bases left between them. The CDR3 nucleotides are TGTGCCAGCAGCTTAGGTGGGCTTAATGAGCAGTTCTTC. It codes for CASSLGGLNEQFF.

The chain couples TRBV19 to TRBJ2-6, with D possibly TRBD1 on 6 matching bases. Trimming removed 5 bases at V and 2 bases at J, with 13 bases between. The CDR3 loop spans 16 amino acids. The V gene's germline CDR1 is LNHDA and CDR2 SQIVND (reference sequence). The CDR3 DNA reads TGTGCCAGTAGTTATACTACAGGGACTGGGGCCAACGTCCTGACTTTC. This translates into CASSYTTGTGANVLTF.